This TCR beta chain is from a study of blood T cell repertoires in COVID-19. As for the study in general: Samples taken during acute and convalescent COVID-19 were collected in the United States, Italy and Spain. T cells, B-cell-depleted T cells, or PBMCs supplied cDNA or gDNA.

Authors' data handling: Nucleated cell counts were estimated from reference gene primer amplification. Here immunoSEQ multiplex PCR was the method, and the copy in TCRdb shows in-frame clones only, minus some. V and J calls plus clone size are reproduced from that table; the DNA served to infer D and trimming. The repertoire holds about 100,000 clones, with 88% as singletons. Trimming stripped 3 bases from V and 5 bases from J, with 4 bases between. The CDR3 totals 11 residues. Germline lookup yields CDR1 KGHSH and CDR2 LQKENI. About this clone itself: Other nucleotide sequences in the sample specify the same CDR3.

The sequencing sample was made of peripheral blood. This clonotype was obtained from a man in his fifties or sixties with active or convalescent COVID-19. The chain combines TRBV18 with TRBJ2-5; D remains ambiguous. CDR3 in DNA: TGTGCCAGCTCACCCGAGGAGACCCAGTACTTC. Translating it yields CASSPEETQYF.